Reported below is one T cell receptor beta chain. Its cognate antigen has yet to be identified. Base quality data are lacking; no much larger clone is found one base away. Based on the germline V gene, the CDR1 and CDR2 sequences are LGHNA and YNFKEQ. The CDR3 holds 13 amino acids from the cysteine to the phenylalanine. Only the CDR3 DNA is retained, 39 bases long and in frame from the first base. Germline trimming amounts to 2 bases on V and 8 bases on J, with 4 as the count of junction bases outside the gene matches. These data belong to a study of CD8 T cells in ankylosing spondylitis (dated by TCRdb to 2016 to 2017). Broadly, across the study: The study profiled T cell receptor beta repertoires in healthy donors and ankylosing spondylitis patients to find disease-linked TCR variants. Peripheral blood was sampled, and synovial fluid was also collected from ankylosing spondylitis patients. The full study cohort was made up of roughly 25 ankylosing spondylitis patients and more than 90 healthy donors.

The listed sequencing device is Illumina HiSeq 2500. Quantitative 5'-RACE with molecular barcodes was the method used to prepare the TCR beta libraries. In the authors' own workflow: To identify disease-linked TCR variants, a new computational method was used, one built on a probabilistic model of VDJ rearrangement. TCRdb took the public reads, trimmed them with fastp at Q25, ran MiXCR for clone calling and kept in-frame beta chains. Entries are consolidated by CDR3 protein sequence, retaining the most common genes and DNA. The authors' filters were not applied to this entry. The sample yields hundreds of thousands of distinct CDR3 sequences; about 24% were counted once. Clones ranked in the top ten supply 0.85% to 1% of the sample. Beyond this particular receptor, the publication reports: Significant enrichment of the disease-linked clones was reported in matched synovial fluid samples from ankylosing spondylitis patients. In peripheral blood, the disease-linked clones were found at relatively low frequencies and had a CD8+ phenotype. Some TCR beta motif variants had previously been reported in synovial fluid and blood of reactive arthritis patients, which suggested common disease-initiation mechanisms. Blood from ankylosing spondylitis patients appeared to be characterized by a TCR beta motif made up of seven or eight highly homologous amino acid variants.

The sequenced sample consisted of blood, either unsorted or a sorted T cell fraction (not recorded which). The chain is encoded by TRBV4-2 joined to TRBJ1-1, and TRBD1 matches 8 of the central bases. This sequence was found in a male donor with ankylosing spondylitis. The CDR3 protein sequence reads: CASSQLRDREAFF. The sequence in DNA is TGTGCCAGCAGCCAACTCCGGGACAGGGAAGCTTTCTTT.